This T cell receptor beta chain was identified in a study of shared clonotypes between healthy human individuals. Overall study context: Each donor contributed plates that comprised three CD4 naive, three CD4 memory, two CD8 naive and one CD8 memory. Study observations and caveats: Naive CD4 clonotypes were shared across a few donors at about 5%. Naive subsets tended to show greater estimated richness than memory subsets.

CD8 cells classed as naive were CD45RO-negative and positively selected for CCR7, excluding terminally differentiated effector memory CD45RA+ cells. This CDR3 has 14 residues. Germline CDR1 SGDLS, CDR2 YYNGEE. Trimming shortened V by 0 bases and J by 3 bases, and 10 bases separated the two germline ends. TCRdb's table, derived via immunoSEQ multiplex PCR, lists solely in-frame clones and lacks some. The sample records roughly 590,000 clones, roughly 96% being singletons. This clone was observed a handful of times. Its specificity is unknown. This chain links TRBV9 with TRBJ2-7; D is unclear. The sample consisted of naive CD8+ T cells sorted from blood. The source is a woman in her 30s in good health. CDR3 sequence (DNA): TGTGCCAGCAGCGTAGAGGGCACGTACTACGAGCAGTACTTC. This translates into CASSVEGTYYEQYF.